The 18 T cell receptor beta chains below come from one sample, sequenced in a study of shared clonotypes between healthy human individuals. Terminally differentiated effector memory CD45RA+ cells were excluded by CCR7 positive selection of CD45RO-negative cells. The repertoire was sequenced with immunoSEQ multiplex PCR; TCRdb's copy has only in-frame clones and lacks some. The data show millions of clones, 85% to 95% seen once. Sequencing used naive CD8+ T cells sorted from blood. The receptors shown here come from a man aged 18 to 29 in good health.

Here the CDR3 DNA reads TGTGCCAGTAGTCCGGTGAGCGGGAGTGACTCCTACAATGAGCAGTTCTTC. Translation gives CASSPVSGSDSYNEQFF. The chain employs TRBV19 and TRBJ2-1, with 8 bases matching TRBD2. Per germline, CDR1 LNHDA and CDR2 SQIVND (reference sequence). The CDR3 has 17 residues. J lost 0 bases, V lost 5 bases, and 9 bases had no gene match.

V is TRBV7-9 and J is TRBJ2-3, with TRBD2 identical over 10 bases. Per germline, CDR1 SEHNR and CDR2 FQNEAQ (reference sequence). The junction had 11 bases not matched to a gene; V was cut back by 5 bases and J by 6 bases. This CDR3 spans 16 amino acids. This chain's CDR3 is CASSDRPSGSMDTQYF. In DNA, the CDR3 is TGTGCCAGCAGCGATCGCCCTAGCGGGAGTATGGATACGCAGTATTTT.

The chain combines TRBV11-3 with TRBJ2-7; the match to TRBD1 covers 8 bases. Losses at the gene ends were 4 bases for V and 5 bases for J; bases not matched to a gene: 4. This CDR3 is 13 amino acids long. From germline, CDR1 is SGHNT and CDR2 YENEEA. The CDR3 sequence: CASSSGQGHEQYF. The DNA for the CDR3 is TGTGCCAGCAGCTCAGGACAGGGCCACGAGCAGTACTTC.

This clone is a singleton in its sample. The chain has TRBV27 and TRBJ2-7; D not certain. The CDR3 has 14 amino acids. The V end lost 3 bases, the J end lost 3 bases, and 12 bases lay between the germline ends. Germline V gives CDR1 MNHEY, CDR2 SMNVEV (reference sequence). CDR3: CASSFRAAHYEQYF. Here the CDR3 DNA reads TGTGCCAGCAGTTTTAGGGCGGCGCACTACGAGCAGTACTTC.

V gene TRBV4-1 combines with J gene TRBJ1-5, with D uncertain. The CDR3 covers 17 residues. V was cut by 0 bases and J by 3 bases, with 15 bases left in between. The germline gives CDR1 MGHRA, CDR2 YSYEKL. The chain's CDR3 is CASSQDPSTAINQPQHF. CDR3 DNA: TGCGCCAGCAGCCAAGATCCCTCTACAGCGATCAATCAGCCCCAGCATTTT.

The chain combines TRBV13 with TRBJ2-2; 10 nucleotides agree with TRBD2. The germline V gene encodes CDR1 PRHDT and CDR2 FYEKMQ (reference sequence). Trimming cost V 5 bases and J 6 bases; bases outside gene matches: 6. CDR3 size: 15 residues. The CDR3 DNA follows: TGTGCCAGCAGCCCAGGACTAGCGGCGGCCGGGGAGCTGTTTTTT. Its translation is CASSPGLAAAGELFF.

Details on this clone: Other DNA sequences of this sample code for an identical CDR3. V is TRBV4-1 and J is TRBJ2-7, with unresolved D. Trimming cost V 1 base and J 3 bases, with 7 bases left between them. This CDR3 has 13 residues. The germline V gene encodes CDR1 MGHRA and CDR2 YSYEKL. The CDR3 nucleotides are TGCGCCAGCAGCCAAGCGGGCAGCTACGAGCAGTACTTC. Amino acid sequence: CASSQAGSYEQYF.

The rearrangement joins TRBV27 to TRBJ1-2, with D possibly being TRBD1 (6 bases). V was pared by 5 bases and J by 2 bases, with 12 bases between. Germline CDR1 MNHEY, CDR2 SMNVEV (reference sequence). The CDR3 runs to 14 residues. The CDR3 region is CASSQGQLNYGYTF. CDR3 coding DNA: TGTGCCAGCAGTCAGGGGCAGCTAAACTATGGCTACACCTTC.

This chain uses TRBV5-1 with TRBJ1-1, with 11 bases lining up with TRBD1. V lost 1 base and J lost 0; bases outside the gene matches: 2. The germline V gene has CDR1 SGHRS and CDR2 YFSETQ. The CDR3 runs to 16 residues. DNA for the CDR3: TGCGCCAGCAGCTTGAGGGGACAGGGGGTGAACACTGAAGCTTTCTTT. It specifies CASSLRGQGVNTEAFF.

The chain carries TRBV20-1 and TRBJ2-6; no reliable D call. The V and J ends lost 8 bases and 3 bases respectively, with 5 bases between them. The CDR3 extends over 11 amino acids. Germline V gives CDR1 DFQATT, CDR2 SNEGSKA (reference sequence). The CDR3 sequence is CSWSGANVLTF. In DNA form, the CDR3 reads TGCAGTTGGAGTGGGGCCAACGTCCTGACTTTC.

There are a few counts of this clone. The sample carries other DNA sequences with the same CDR3. The chain recombines TRBV6-5 with TRBJ1-1, with D possibly TRBD1 on 5 matching bases. The CDR3 length is 13 residues. Trimming removed 4 bases from V and 3 bases from J, with 9 bases in between. Germline CDR1 reads MNHEY; CDR2 reads SVGAGI. The CDR3 DNA is TGTGCCAGCAGTTCGGGGGGGGACACTGAAGCTTTCTTT. It codes for CASSSGGDTEAFF.

V and J are TRBV28 and TRBJ2-7; no firm D call. Germline V CDR1 and CDR2: MDHEN, SYDVKM. This CDR3 spans 14 amino acids. The germline V and J ends were trimmed by 6 bases and 2 bases, with 14 bases remaining between them. CDR3 sequence: CASSHPTNTYEQYF. DNA for the CDR3: TGTGCCAGCAGCCATCCGACCAATACCTACGAGCAGTACTTC.

V is TRBV15 and J is TRBJ2-3; the D gene is possibly TRBD1 (5 bases). V gave up 11 bases and J gave up 8 bases, with 20 bases separating them. The CDR3 extends over 13 amino acids. Germline CDR1 LNHNV, CDR2 YYDKDF (reference sequence). CDR3 sequence (DNA): TGTGCCGCCGGTGGGCAGGGAATGGGTACGCAGTATTTT. As protein: CAAGGQGMGTQYF.

This chain uses TRBV6-6 with TRBJ1-3, with a possible D match to TRBD1 (5 bases). V lost 2 bases, J lost 1 base, and 9 bases lay in between. Germline values: CDR1 MNHNY, CDR2 SVGAGI (reference sequence). The CDR3 length is 15 residues. For the CDR3, the DNA is TGTGCCAGCAGTTACCCGGACATGTCTGGAAACACCATATATTTT. Protein product: CASSYPDMSGNTIYF.

The chain is built from TRBV19 and TRBJ2-7; 8 bases align to TRBD2. The junction had 10 bases not matched to a gene; V was cut back by 3 bases and J by 6 bases. The CDR3 consists of 15 residues. Germline CDR1 reads LNHDA; CDR2 reads SQIVND (reference sequence). The chain's CDR3 is CASSISPSGLSEQYF. DNA for the CDR3: TGTGCCAGTAGTATCAGTCCTAGCGGGCTCTCCGAGCAGTACTTC.

The rearrangement links TRBV5-1 to TRBJ2-7; possibly TRBD1 or TRBD2 for D (5 bases each). Trimming shortened V by 3 bases and J by 6 bases, and 10 bases separated the two germline ends. Germline V gene lookup returns CDR1 SGHRS and CDR2 YFSETQ. The CDR3 extends over 12 amino acids. CDR3 in amino acids: CASSWDGGEQYF. The DNA for the CDR3 is TGCGCCAGCAGCTGGGATGGGGGCGAGCAGTACTTC.

Comment on this clone: The same CDR3 can be traced to other DNA sequences in this sample. V is TRBV29-1 and J is TRBJ1-1; no clear D gene. Trimming took off 5 bases at V and 0 bases at J, with 4 bases between the two ends. There are 11 residues in the CDR3. CDR1 and CDR2 from the germline V gene are SQVTM and ANQGSEA. The CDR3 reads CSVLVNTEAFF. CDR3 DNA: TGCAGCGTTCTGGTGAACACTGAAGCTTTCTTT.

Turning to this clone: Within the sample, other DNA sequences also encode this same CDR3. The rearrangement joins TRBV2 to TRBJ2-5, with no clear D. V was cut by 3 bases and J by 2 bases, with 4 bases left in between. This CDR3 has 12 amino acids. The germline gives CDR1 SNHLY, CDR2 FYNNEI. DNA of the CDR3: TGTGCCAGCAGTGACGGGCAAGAGACCCAGTACTTC. It translates to CASSDGQETQYF.